The 17 T cell receptor beta chains below come from one sample, sequenced in a study of CD8 T cells in ankylosing spondylitis (dated by TCRdb to the late 2010s). To prepare the library, 5' RACE was applied. TCRdb names Illumina HiSeq 2500 as the instrument used. TCRdb reanalyzed the raw reads on its own, using fastp at Q25 for trimming and MiXCR for clone calling, and kept in-frame beta chains. CDR3 protein sequences are deduplicated, and each keeps its most common genes and DNA. Present in this sample are 380,000 or so distinct CDR3 sequences, 20% of which were seen just once. Around 13% of the sample rests with the top ten. The sequenced sample was blood, either unsorted or a sorted T cell fraction (not recorded which). Receptor source: a male donor with ankylosing spondylitis or in good health (not recorded which).

The gene calls are TRBV5-1 and TRBJ2-3; D is possibly TRBD1 or TRBD2 (5 bases each). V was cut by 5 bases and J by 1 base, with 14 bases left in between. Germline V gives CDR1 SGHRS, CDR2 YFSETQ. The CDR3 consists of 15 residues. CDR3: CASRRRDGGTDTQYF. CDR3 nucleotides: TGCGCCAGCAGGCGTCGGGACGGAGGCACAGATACGCAGTATTTT. Variable domain in full (rest from reference TRBV5-1 and TRBJ2-3): KAGVTQTPRYLIKTRGQQVTLSCSPISGHRSVSWYQQTPGQGLQFLFEYFSETQRNKGNFPGRFSGRQFSNSRSEMNVSTLELGDSALYLCASRRRDGGTDTQYFGPGTRLTVL.

The rearrangement joins TRBV15 to TRBJ2-3; D gene ambiguous. The CDR3 is 12 residues long. Per the germline V gene, CDR1 is LNHNV and CDR2 is YYDKDF (reference sequence). V shed 3 bases and J shed 7 bases, with 8 bases lying between them. The CDR3 protein is CATSRGSYTQYF. The CDR3 DNA is TGTGCCACCAGCAGGGGAAGTTATACGCAGTATTTT.

DNA for the CDR3: TGCGCCAGCAGTGGAGGGAACGAGCAGTACTTC. Protein: CASSGGNEQYF. The genes are TRBV10-1 and TRBJ2-7, with D perhaps TRBD2 (5 bases). Trimming shortened V by 4 bases and J by 5 bases, and 6 bases separated the two germline ends. The CDR3 spans 11 residues. CDR1 and CDR2 (germline): WNHNN, SYGVQD (reference sequence).

For the CDR3, the DNA is TGCAGCGTTGTTCTGCAGGGGAGGGCCGGGGAGCTGTTTTTT. Its translation: CSVVLQGRAGELFF. This chain joins TRBV29-1 and TRBJ2-2; D perhaps matches TRBD2 (7 bases). Germline lookup yields CDR1 SQVTM and CDR2 ANQGSEA. Trimming shortened V by 4 bases and J by 6 bases, and 15 bases separated the two germline ends. This CDR3 is built from 14 residues.

The chain joins TRBV29-1 to TRBJ2-6; D call uncertain. CDR1 is SQVTM and CDR2 is ANQGSEA in the germline V gene. V lost 4 bases and J 4 bases, leaving 17 bases between the germline ends. CDR3 length equals 16 residues. Here the CDR3 DNA reads TGCAGCGTTGTAATGAGGTCAGCTGCAGGGGCCAACGTCCTGACTTTC. This encodes CSVVMRSAAGANVLTF. Using reference TRBV29-1 and TRBJ2-6 for the parts outside the CDR3, the full variable domain is SAVISQKPSRDICQRGTSLTIQCQVDSQVTMMFWYRQQPGQSLTLIATANQGSEATYESGFVIDKFPISRPNLTFSTLTVSNMSPEDSSIYLCSVVMRSAAGANVLTFGAGSRLTVL.

The V gene is TRBV6-1, the J gene TRBJ2-7, with unresolved D. The CDR3 is made up of 13 amino acids. Germline V gene lookup returns CDR1 MNHNS and CDR2 SASEGT. The ends were cut back, 6 bases at V and 6 bases at J, with 15 bases in the middle. The CDR3 bases are TGTGCCAGCAGGGAGATGGGGTTAAGCGAGCAGTACTTC. This gives the protein CASREMGLSEQYF.

V usage is TRBV4-1 and J usage is TRBJ1-2; TRBD1 is a possible D gene (5 bases). V was clipped by 3 bases and J by 4 bases, with 18 bases between them. CDR1 is MGHRA, CDR2 YSYEKL, per germline. The CDR3 has 16 amino acids. CDR3 sequence (DNA): TGCGCCAGCAGCCATTCCATGGTGGAAAGGGGCTATGGCTACACCTTC. Its protein product is CASSHSMVERGYGYTF.

The chain recombines TRBV4-1 with TRBJ2-2; 8 positions match TRBD1. The V gene end was trimmed by 1 base and the J gene end by 3 bases; junction bases not matched to a gene: 1. There are 15 residues in the CDR3. The germline gives CDR1 MGHRA, CDR2 YSYEKL. The CDR3: CASSQGTGYTGELFF. The CDR3 coding sequence is TGCGCCAGCAGCCAAGGGACAGGGTACACCGGGGAGCTGTTTTTT.

The rearrangement links TRBV29-1 to TRBJ2-2; 8 bases fit TRBD2. CDR1 SQVTM and CDR2 ANQGSEA come from the germline V gene. The CDR3 length is 19 residues. Unmatched junction bases numbered 18, after V lost 6 bases and J lost 0 bases. The CDR3 region is CSVALVGSSGESNTGELFF. For the CDR3, the DNA is TGCAGCGTCGCTCTGGTGGGGAGTAGCGGGGAGTCGAACACCGGGGAGCTGTTTTTT.

In the case of this clonotype: Its ends do not fully match the called genes, so a read error is possible. This sequence joins TRBV5-8 and TRBJ2-2, with D possibly matching TRBD1 (7 bases). Germline-derived CDR1 and CDR2 are SGHTS and YDEGEE. The CDR3 spans 13 residues. CDR3 loop: CISGGGVPGELFF. The CDR3 DNA follows: TGCATAAGTGGAGGGGGCGTCCCCGGGGAGCTGTTTTTT.

This clonotype has only a few counts. CDR3 sequence reads: CASTFSSASGELFF. Here the CDR3 DNA reads TGTGCCAGCACCTTCAGCTCGGCGAGCGGGGAGCTGTTTTTT. The V and J genes are TRBV5-6 and TRBJ2-2; D is ambiguous. This CDR3 spans 14 amino acids. V was trimmed by 6 bases and J by 7 bases, leaving 16 bases between them. In germline, CDR1 is SGHDT, CDR2 YYEEEE.

The V call is TRBV30, the J call TRBJ2-7; TRBD2 might be the D (5 bases). Germline values: CDR1 GTSNPN, CDR2 SVGIG (reference sequence). The CDR3 totals 14 residues. V was pared by 4 bases and J by 3 bases, with 16 bases between. The DNA of the CDR3 is TGTGCCTGGACGGCCGGACTGGGGTTCTACGAGCAGTACTTC. Amino acid sequence: CAWTAGLGFYEQYF.

This clonotype showed up just a few times. The chain links TRBV20-1 to TRBJ2-5; no reliable D call. CDR3 size: 12 residues. In germline, CDR1 is DFQATT, CDR2 SNEGSKA (reference sequence). Between the trimmed V and J ends, which lost 6 bases and 5 bases, there was a span of 13 bases. The CDR3 here is CSAYDEWETQYF. In nucleotides, the CDR3 is TGCAGTGCCTATGATGAATGGGAGACCCAGTACTTC.

The rearrangement uses TRBV6-5 and TRBJ2-5; 10 bases are shared with TRBD2. Per the germline V gene, CDR1 is MNHEY and CDR2 is SVGAGI. This CDR3 contains 15 residues. Unmatched junction bases numbered 6, after V lost 4 bases and J lost 4 bases. CDR3 coding DNA: TGTGCCAGCAGTTCCGAACTAGCGGGGCGAGAGACCCAGTACTTC. Residues: CASSSELAGRETQYF.

Comments on this clonotype: Germline is not matched at one junction end, which may reflect a read error. CDR3 nucleotides: TGTGCTAGCAGCCTTAGCTCGATTCCGGGACAGGGCTACAATGAGCAGTTCTTC. It codes for CASSLSSIPGQGYNEQFF. The chain couples TRBV7-7 to TRBJ2-1, with 9 bases fitting TRBD1. The CDR3 runs to 18 residues. CDR1 is SSHAT, CDR2 FNYEAQ, per germline (reference sequence).

The chain joins TRBV4-1 to TRBJ2-1; D not resolved. From germline, CDR1 is MGHRA and CDR2 YSYEKL. This CDR3 is 13 amino acids long. Between the trimmed V and J ends, which lost 0 bases and 16 bases, there was a span of 16 bases. CDR3: CASSQEVSRARFF. As DNA, the CDR3 is TGCGCCAGCAGCCAAGAGGTATCACGAGCGCGATTCTTC.

The CDR3 here is CASSPAEDLYEQYF. CDR3 bases: TGTGCCAGCAGTCCGGCCGAGGACTTATACGAGCAGTACTTC. This chain joins TRBV6-1 and TRBJ2-7, with a possible D match to TRBD2 (5 bases). CDR1 is MNHNS, CDR2 SASEGT, per germline. The CDR3 is 14 amino acids. The V and J ends lost 5 bases and 4 bases respectively, with 15 bases between them.